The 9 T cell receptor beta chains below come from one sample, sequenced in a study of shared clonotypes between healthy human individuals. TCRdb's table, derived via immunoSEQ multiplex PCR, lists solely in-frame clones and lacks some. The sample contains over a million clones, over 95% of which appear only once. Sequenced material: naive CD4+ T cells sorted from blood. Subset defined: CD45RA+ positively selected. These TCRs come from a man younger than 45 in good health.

CDR3 in DNA: TGTGCCAGTAGTAGGGTCCAGCACCTGTTCTTC. Protein sequence: CASSRVQHLFF. V gene TRBV19 combines with J gene TRBJ2-1; unclear D gene. The CDR3 is 11 amino acids. Trimming removed 4 bases from V and 15 bases from J, with 13 bases in between. CDR1 is LNHDA and CDR2 is SQIVND in the germline V gene (reference sequence).

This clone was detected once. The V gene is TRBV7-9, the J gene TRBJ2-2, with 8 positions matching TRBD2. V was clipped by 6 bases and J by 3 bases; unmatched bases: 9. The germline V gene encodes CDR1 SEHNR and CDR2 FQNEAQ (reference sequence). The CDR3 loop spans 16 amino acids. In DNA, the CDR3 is TGTGCCAGCAGTCCACCGGGACTAGTCGACACCGGGGAGCTGTTTTTT. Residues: CASSPPGLVDTGELFF.

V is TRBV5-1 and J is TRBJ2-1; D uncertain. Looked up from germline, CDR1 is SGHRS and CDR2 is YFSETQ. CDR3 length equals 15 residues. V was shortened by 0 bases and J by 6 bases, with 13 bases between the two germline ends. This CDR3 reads CASSLALGLPNEQFF. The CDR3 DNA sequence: TGCGCCAGCAGCTTGGCCTTAGGGCTACCCAATGAGCAGTTCTTC.

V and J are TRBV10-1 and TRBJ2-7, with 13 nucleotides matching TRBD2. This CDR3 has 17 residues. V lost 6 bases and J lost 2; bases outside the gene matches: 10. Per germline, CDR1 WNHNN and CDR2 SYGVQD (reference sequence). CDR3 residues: CASREPETSGRPYEQYF. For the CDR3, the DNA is TGCGCCAGCAGGGAGCCTGAGACTAGCGGGAGGCCCTACGAGCAGTACTTC.

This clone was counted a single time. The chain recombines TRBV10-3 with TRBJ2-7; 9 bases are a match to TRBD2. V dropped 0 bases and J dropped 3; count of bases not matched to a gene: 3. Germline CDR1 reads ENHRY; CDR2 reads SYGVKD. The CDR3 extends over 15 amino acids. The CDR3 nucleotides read TGTGCCATCAGTGAGTCGGGAGCGGGAGGCTACGAGCAGTACTTC. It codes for CAISESGAGGYEQYF.

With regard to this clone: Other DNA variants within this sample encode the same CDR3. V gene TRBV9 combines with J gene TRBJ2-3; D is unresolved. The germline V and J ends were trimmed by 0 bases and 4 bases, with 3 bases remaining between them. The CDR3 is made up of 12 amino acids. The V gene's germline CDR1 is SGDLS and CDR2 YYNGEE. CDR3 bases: TGTGCCAGCAGCGTAGGCCCAGATACGCAGTATTTT. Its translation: CASSVGPDTQYF.

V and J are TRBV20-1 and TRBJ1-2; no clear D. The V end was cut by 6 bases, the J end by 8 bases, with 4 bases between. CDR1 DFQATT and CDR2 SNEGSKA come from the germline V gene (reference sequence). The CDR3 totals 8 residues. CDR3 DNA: TGCAGTGCGTGGGGCTACACCTTC. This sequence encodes CSAWGYTF.

The chain's CDR3 is CASDTGSYGYTF. The CDR3 DNA is TGTGCCTCAGACACAGGGAGCTATGGCTACACCTTC. This chain uses TRBV30 with TRBJ1-2, with D maybe TRBD1 (6 bases). Trimming left V 7 bases short and J 4 bases short, with 13 bases between. Germline CDR1 GTSNPN, CDR2 SVGIG (reference sequence). The CDR3 runs to 12 residues.

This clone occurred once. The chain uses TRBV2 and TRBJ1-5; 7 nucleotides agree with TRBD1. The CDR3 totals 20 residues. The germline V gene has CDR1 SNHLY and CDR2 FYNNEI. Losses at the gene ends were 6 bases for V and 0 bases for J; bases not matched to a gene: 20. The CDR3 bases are TGTGCCAGCAGCGCAACACCTCGGGACAGAATAGTTTATAGCAATCAGCCCCAGCATTTT. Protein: CASSATPRDRIVYSNQPQHF.